The clone carrying this T cell receptor (beta chain) was found many times. The antigen remains unidentified. Amplified TCR beta CDR3 regions came from RNA transcripts. Carried out on the TCR CDR3, a first-round RT-PCR used the HTBI primer set. TCRdb fed the multiplex PCR reads into MiXCR, producing one record per CDR3 protein. The table records some 270,000 distinct CDR3 sequences, approximately 25% of them present only once. The sample belongs to a study of T cells in Graves' hyperthyroidism and ophthalmopathy. Points from the study as a whole: Before onset, by a median of approximately 6.2 months, the model predicted ophthalmopathy.

Trimming cost V 5 bases and J 6 bases; bases outside gene matches: 4. The V gene's germline CDR1 is SGHAT and CDR2 FQNNGV. The CDR3 has 12 amino acids. The sample consisted of blood. The receptor's source is a woman between 40 and 55 years old with Graves' ophthalmopathy. The chain combines TRBV11-2 with TRBJ2-7; 7 bases are shared with TRBD2. The CDR3 loop reads CASSQGLREQYF. CDR3 in DNA: TGTGCCAGCAGCCAGGGACTACGCGAGCAGTACTTC.